The clone carrying this TCR beta chain was observed a handful of times. As yet, its antigen is unknown. J gave up 6 bases and V 4 bases, and 11 bases lay outside the gene matches. Germline V CDR1 and CDR2: ENHRY, SYGVKD. CDR3 size: 17 residues. For TCR beta, libraries came from quantitative 5'-RACE with molecular barcodes. Using its own MiXCR run on the 5' RACE reads, TCRdb lists one record per CDR3 protein. The sample holds 250,000 to 350,000 distinct CDR3 sequences; 6.5% to 10% are singletons and the top ten take approximately 14%. This entry comes from a study of CD8 T cells in ankylosing spondylitis. Broader study findings: CD8+ cells made up the disease-linked clones, which were relatively rare in peripheral blood. Within ankylosing spondylitis blood, a TCR beta motif made up of several highly homologous variants appeared to be characteristic.

The receptor comes from a male donor with ankylosing spondylitis. Specimen: blood, either unsorted or a sorted T cell fraction (not recorded which). The V call is TRBV10-3, the J call TRBJ2-1; TRBD2 matches 11 bases. CDR3 nucleotide sequence: TGTGCCATCAGTGGAACGGCTAGCGGGAGGTCTGGCAATGAGCAGTTCTTC. It translates to CAISGTASGRSGNEQFF.